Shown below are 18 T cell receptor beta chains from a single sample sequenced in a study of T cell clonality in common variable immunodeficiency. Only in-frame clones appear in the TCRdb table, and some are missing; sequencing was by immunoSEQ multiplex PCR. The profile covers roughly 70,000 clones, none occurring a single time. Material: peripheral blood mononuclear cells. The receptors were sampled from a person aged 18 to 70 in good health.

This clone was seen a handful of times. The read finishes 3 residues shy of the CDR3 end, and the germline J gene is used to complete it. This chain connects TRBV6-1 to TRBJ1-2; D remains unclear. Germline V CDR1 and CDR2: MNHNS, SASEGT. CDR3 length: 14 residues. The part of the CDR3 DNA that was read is TGTGCCAGCAGTGAATCGTTGTACGGGCGGGTC. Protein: CASSESLYGRV. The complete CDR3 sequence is CASSESLYGRVYTF.

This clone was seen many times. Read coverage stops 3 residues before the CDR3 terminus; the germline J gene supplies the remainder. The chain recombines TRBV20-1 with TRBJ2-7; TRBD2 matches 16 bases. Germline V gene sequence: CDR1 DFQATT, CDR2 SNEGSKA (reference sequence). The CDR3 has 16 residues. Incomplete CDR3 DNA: TGCAGCGCTTGGGGACTAGCGGGAGGGCCAGTTTACGAG. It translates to CSAWGLAGGPVYE. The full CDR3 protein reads CSAWGLAGGPVYEQYF.

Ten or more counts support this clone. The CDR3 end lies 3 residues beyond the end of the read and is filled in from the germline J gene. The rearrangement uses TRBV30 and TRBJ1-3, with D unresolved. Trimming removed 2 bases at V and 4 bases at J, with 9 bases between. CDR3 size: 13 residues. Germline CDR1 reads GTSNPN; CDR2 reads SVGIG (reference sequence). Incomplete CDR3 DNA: TGTGCCTGGAGTATTAACTTGGGAAACACC. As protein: CAWSINLGNT. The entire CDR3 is CAWSINLGNTIYF.

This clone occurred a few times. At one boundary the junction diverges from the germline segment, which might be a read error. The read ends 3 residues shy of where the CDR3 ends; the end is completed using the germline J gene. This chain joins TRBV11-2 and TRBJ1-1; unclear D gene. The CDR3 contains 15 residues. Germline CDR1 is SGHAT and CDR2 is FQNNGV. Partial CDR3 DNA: TGTGCCAGCGGCTTAGATGGGCGATTGGGCACTGAA. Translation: CASGLDGRLGTE. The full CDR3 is CASGLDGRLGTEAFF.

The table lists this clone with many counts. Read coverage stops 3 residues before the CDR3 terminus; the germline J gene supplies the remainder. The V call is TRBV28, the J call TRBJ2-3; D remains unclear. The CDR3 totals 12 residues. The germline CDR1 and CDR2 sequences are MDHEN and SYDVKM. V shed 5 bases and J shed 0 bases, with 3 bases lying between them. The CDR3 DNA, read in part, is TGTGCCAGCAGTCCTAGCACAGATACG. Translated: CASSPSTDT. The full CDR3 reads CASSPSTDTQYF.

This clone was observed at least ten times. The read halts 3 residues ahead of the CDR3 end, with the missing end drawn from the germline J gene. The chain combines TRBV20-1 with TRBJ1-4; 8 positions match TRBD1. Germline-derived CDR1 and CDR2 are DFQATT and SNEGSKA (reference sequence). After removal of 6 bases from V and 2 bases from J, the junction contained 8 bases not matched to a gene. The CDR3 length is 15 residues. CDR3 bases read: TGCAGTGCCACCGGACAGGGTCGGACTAATGAAAAA. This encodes CSATGQGRTNEK. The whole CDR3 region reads CSATGQGRTNEKLFF.

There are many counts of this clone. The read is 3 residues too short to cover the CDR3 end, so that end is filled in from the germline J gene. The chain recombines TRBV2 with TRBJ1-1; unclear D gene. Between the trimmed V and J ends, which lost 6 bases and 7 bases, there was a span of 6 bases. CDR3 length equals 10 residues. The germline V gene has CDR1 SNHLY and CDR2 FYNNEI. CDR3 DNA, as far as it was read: TGTGCCAGCAGCGCTATTGAA. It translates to CASSAIE. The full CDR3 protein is CASSAIEAFF.

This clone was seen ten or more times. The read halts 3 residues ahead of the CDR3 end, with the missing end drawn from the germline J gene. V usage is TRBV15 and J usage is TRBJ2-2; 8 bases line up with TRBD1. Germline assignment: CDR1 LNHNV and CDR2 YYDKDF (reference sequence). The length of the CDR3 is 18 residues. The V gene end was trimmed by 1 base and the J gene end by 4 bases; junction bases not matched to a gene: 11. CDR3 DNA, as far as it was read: TGTGCCACCAGCAGAGGAGGCAGGGGGCTAGAAGGCACCGGGGAG. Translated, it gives CATSRGGRGLEGTGE. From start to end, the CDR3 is CATSRGGRGLEGTGELFF.

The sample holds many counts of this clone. The CDR3 bases that were read are TGTGCCTGGAGCGTACAGGGTGGCTATGGC. This sequence encodes CAWSVQGGYG. The CDR3 in full is CAWSVQGGYGYTF. The V call is TRBV30, the J call TRBJ1-2; possibly TRBD1 for D (6 bases). The sequence runs out 3 residues before the end of the CDR3; the remainder is reconstructed from the germline J gene. CDR1 is GTSNPN, CDR2 SVGIG, per germline (reference sequence). The CDR3 totals 13 residues. Deletions cut 3 bases from V and 4 bases from J, with 12 bases between.

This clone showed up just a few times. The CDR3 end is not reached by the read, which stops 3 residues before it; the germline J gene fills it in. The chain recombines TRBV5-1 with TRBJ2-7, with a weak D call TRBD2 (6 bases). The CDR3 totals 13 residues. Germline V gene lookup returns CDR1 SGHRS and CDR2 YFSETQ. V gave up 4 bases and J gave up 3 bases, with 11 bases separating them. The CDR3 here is CASSGRLGYEQYF. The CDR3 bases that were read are TGCGCCAGCAGCGGGCGACTAGGCTACGAG.

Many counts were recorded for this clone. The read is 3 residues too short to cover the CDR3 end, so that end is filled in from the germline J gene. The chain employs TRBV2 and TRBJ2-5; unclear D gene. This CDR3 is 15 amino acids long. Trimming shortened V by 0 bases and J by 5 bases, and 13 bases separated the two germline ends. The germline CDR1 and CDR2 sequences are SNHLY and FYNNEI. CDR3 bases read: TGTGCCAGCAGTGAAGCGCTGGCCCTTGTTGAGACC. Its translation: CASSEALALVET. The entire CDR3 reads CASSEALALVETQYF.

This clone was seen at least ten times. The CDR3 loop reads CASSLEIGVNTEAFF. The sequenced CDR3 bases are TGCGCCAGCAGCTTGGAGATAGGGGTGAACACTGAA. V is TRBV5-1 and J is TRBJ1-1, with D perhaps TRBD1 (5 bases). Read data end 3 residues before the CDR3 end; the end is taken from the germline J gene. Germline V gene sequence: CDR1 SGHRS, CDR2 YFSETQ. The V end was cut by 0 bases, the J end by 0 bases, with 9 bases between. This CDR3 is built from 15 residues.

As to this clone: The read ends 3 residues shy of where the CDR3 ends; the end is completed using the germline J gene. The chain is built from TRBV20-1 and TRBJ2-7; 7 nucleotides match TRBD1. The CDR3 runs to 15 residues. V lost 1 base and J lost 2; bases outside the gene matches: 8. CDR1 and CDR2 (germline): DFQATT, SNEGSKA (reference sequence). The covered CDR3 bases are TGCAGTGCTAGAGGGATACGGGACAGCCCCTACGAG. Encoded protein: CSARGIRDSPYE. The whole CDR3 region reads CSARGIRDSPYEQYF.

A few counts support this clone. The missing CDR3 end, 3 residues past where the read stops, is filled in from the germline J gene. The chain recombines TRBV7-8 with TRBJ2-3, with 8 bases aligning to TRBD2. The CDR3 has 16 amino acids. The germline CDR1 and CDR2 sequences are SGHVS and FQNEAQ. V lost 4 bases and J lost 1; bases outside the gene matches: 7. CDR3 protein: CASSSLFSGGTDTQYF. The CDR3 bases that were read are TGTGCCAGCAGCTCGTTGTTTAGCGGGGGCACAGATACG.

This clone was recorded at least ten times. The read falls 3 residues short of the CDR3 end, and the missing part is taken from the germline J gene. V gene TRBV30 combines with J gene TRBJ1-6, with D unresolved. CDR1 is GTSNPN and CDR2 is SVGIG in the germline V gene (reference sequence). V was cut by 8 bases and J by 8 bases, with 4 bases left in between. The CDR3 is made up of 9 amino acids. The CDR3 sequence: CALDSPLHF. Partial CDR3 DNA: TGTGCCCTAGATTCACCC.

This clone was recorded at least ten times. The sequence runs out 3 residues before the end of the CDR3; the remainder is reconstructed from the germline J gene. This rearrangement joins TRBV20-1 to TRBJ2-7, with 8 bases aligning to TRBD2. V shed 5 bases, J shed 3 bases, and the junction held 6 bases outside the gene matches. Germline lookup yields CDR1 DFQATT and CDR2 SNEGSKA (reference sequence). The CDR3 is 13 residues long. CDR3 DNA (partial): TGCAGTGCTGGTAGCGGGGAGCTCTACGAG. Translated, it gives CSAGSGELYE. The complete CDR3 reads CSAGSGELYEQYF.

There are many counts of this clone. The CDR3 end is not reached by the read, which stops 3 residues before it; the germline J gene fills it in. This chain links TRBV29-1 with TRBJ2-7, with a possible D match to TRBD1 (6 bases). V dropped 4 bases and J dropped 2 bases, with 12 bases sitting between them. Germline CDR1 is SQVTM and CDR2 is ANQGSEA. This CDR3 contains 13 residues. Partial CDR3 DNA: TGCAGCGTTGTTCCGAAGGGGGCCTACGAG. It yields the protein CSVVPKGAYE. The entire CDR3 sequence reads CSVVPKGAYEQYF.

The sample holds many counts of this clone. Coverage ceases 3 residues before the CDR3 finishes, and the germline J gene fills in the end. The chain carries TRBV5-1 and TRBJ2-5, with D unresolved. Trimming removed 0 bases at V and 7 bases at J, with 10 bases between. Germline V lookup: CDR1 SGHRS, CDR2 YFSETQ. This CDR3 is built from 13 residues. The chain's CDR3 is CASSLESFPTQYF. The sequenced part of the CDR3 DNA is TGCGCCAGCAGCTTGGAATCCTTCCCGACC.